These 2 T cell receptor beta chains were sequenced from one sample in a study of CD8 T cells in ankylosing spondylitis. Study observations and caveats: Made up of 7 to 9 highly homologous variants, a TCR beta motif appeared characteristic of ankylosing spondylitis blood.

MiXCR, run by TCRdb on the 5' RACE reads, gives a single entry per CDR3 protein. The sample lists around 770,000 distinct CDR3 sequences, about 11% seen once, with 0.51% in the top ten. For these TCRs, the target antigens are not known. Sequences were obtained from blood, either unsorted or a sorted T cell fraction (not recorded which). All receptors derive from a male donor with ankylosing spondylitis.

This clonotype was detected many times. The chain's CDR3 is CASSHRGNEQYF. The DNA of the CDR3 is TGTGCCAGCAGCCACCGGGGTAACGAGCAGTACTTC. The gene calls are TRBV6-5 and TRBJ2-7, with a weak D call TRBD2 (5 bases). Germline CDR1 MNHEY, CDR2 SVGAGI. There are 12 residues in the CDR3. Trimming stripped 6 bases from V and 5 bases from J, with 11 bases between.

The chain links TRBV20-1 to TRBJ1-2; 7 bases align to TRBD1. The CDR3 runs to 14 residues. With V trimmed by 4 bases and J by 2 bases, 7 bases remained unmatched. The germline CDR1 and CDR2 sequences are DFQATT and SNEGSKA (reference sequence). DNA of the CDR3: TGCAGTGCTAAAGGGACAGACAGGAACTATGGCTACACCTTC. Protein: CSAKGTDRNYGYTF.